Only one count was recorded for the clone carrying this T cell receptor (beta chain). Here immunoSEQ multiplex PCR was the method, and the copy in TCRdb shows in-frame clones only, minus some. The sample records around 180,000 clones, about 91% being singletons. This entry is derived from a study of control samples from healthy donors and cancer patients. The germline CDR1 and CDR2 sequences are SGHDT and YYEEEE. V lost 1 base and J lost 8, with 12 bases in between. The CDR3 is 13 amino acids. The sample taken for sequencing was blood. The receptor was derived from a woman aged 25 to 39 in good health. This rearrangement joins TRBV5-6 to TRBJ1-2; D uncertain. DNA of the CDR3: TGTGCCAGCAGCTTGCTCCCAAAAGGAGGCTACACCTTC. Protein: CASSLLPKGGYTF.